Each of the 2 T cell receptor beta chains below was sequenced from the same sample in a study of response to subunit inactivated influenza vaccine. MiXCR, run by TCRdb on the RT-PCR reads, gives a single entry per CDR3 protein. The data show 500,000 to 600,000 distinct CDR3 sequences, around 13% seen once. The source material was PBMCs from blood, sampled 12 days after vaccination. Receptor source: a man aged 50 to 60 who received an inactivated influenza vaccine.

This clonotype was detected only a few times. The rearrangement joins TRBV7-2 to TRBJ2-3; 8 nucleotides align to TRBD2. V lost 6 bases, J lost 2 bases, and 10 bases stayed unmatched. Germline-derived CDR1 and CDR2 are SGHTA and FQGNSA. CDR3 length equals 16 residues. CDR3 sequence: CASSPMAGGATDTQYF. The CDR3 bases are TGTGCCAGCAGTCCTATGGCGGGGGGCGCCACAGATACGCAGTATTTT.

The CDR3 nucleotides read TGCGCCAGCAGCCAAGGGCAAGCAGGGGCCCTTACCTACGAGCAGTACTTC. Amino acid sequence: CASSQGQAGALTYEQYF. The rearrangement joins TRBV4-3 to TRBJ2-7; maybe TRBD1 (6 bases). V was trimmed by 1 base and J by 2 bases, leaving 18 bases between them. Germline assignment: CDR1 LGHNA and CDR2 YSLEER. There are 17 residues in the CDR3.